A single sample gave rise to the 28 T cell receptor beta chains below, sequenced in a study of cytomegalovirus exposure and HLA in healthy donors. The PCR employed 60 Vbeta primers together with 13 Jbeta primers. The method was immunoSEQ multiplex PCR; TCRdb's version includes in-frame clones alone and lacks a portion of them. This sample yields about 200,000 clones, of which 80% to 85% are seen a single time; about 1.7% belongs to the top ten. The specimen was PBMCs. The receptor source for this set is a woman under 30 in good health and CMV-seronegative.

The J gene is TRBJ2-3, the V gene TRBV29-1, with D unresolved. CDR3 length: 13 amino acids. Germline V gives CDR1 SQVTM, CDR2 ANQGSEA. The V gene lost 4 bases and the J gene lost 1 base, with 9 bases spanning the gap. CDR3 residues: CSVAFRGTDTQYF. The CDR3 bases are TGCAGCGTTGCGTTTCGTGGCACAGATACGCAGTATTTT.

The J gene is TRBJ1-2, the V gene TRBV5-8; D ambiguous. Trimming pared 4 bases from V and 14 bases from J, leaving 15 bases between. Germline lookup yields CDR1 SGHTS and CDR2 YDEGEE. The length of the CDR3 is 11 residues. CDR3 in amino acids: CASSLAVGSTF. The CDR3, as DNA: TGTGCCAGCAGCCTAGCTGTGGGTAGTACCTTC.

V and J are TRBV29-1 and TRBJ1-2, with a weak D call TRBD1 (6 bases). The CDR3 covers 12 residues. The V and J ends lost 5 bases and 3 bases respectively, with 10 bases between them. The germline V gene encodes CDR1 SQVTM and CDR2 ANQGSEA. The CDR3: CSVTGLDYGYTF. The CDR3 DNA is TGCAGCGTTACAGGGCTCGACTATGGCTACACCTTC. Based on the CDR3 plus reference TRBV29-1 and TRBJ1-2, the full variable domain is SAVISQKPSRDICQRGTSLTIQCQVDSQVTMMFWYRQQPGQSLTLIATANQGSEATYESGFVIDKFPISRPNLTFSTLTVSNMSPEDSSIYLCSVTGLDYGYTFGSGTRLTVV.

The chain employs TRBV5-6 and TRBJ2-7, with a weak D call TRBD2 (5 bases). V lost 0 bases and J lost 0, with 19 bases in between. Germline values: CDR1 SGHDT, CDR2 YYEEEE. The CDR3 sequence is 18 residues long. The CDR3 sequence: CASSLGASHAFSSYEQYV. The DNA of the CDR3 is TGTGCCAGCAGCTTGGGGGCTAGCCACGCGTTTAGCTCCTACGAGCAGTACGTC.

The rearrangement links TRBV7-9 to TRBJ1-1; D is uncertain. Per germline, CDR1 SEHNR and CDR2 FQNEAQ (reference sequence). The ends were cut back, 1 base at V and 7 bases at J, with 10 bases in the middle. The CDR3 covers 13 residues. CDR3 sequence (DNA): TGTGCCAGCAGCTTAGTTGGGGAGGGTGAAGCTTTCTTT. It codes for CASSLVGEGEAFF.

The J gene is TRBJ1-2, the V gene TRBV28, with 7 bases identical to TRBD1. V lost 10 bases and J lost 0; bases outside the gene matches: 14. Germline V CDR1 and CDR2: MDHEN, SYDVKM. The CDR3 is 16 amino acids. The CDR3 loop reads CATIPSGTAPNYGYTF. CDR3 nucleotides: TGTGCCACCATCCCCTCTGGGACAGCTCCTAACTATGGCTACACCTTC.

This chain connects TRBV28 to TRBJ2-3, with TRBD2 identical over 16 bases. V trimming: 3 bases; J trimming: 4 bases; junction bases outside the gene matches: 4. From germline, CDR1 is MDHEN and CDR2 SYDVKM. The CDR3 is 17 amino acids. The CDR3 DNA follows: TGTGCCAGCAGTTTCGGGACTAGCGGGAGGGAGTCAGATACGCAGTATTTT. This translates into CASSFGTSGRESDTQYF.

Here the CDR3 DNA reads TGCAGCGCCGACCGACAGGGGGCAGGGGACACTGAAGCTTTCTTT. This translates into CSADRQGAGDTEAFF. V usage is TRBV29-1 and J usage is TRBJ1-1, with 10 bases aligning to TRBD1. J lost 3 bases, V lost 7 bases, and 11 bases had no gene match. The CDR3 runs 15 residues. Per germline, CDR1 SQVTM and CDR2 ANQGSEA.

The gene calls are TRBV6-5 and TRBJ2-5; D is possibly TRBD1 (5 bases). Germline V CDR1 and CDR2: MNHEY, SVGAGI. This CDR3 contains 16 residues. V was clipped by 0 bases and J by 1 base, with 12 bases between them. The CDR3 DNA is TGTGCCAGCAGTTACTCGAGTATCAGGGTCCAAGAGACCCAGTACTTC. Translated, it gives CASSYSSIRVQETQYF.

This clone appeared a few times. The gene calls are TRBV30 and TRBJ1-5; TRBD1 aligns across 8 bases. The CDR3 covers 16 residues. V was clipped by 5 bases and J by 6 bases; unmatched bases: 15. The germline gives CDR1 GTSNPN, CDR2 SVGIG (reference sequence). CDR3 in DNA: TGTGCCTGGGGACCCCGCGGCCAGGGGGCTTCTCAGCCCCAGCATTTT. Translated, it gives CAWGPRGQGASQPQHF. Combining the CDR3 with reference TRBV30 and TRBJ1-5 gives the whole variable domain SQTIHQWPATLVQPVGSPLSLECTVEGTSNPNLYWYRQAAGRGLQLLFYSVGIGQISSEVPQNLSASRPQDRQFILSSKKLLLSDSGFYLCAWGPRGQGASQPQHFGDGTRLSIL.

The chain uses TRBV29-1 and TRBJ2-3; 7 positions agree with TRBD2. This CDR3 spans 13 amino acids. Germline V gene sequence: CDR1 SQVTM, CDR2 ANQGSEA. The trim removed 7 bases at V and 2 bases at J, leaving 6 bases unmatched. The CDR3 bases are TGCAGCGGACAGCGGGGTTCCACAGATACGCAGTATTTT. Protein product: CSGQRGSTDTQYF.

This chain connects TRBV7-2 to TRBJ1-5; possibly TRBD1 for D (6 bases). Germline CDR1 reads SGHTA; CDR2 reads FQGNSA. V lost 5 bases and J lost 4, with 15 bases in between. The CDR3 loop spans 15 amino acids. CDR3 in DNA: TGTGCCAGCAGCCCCGACAGGAACTTAAATCAGCCCCAGCATTTT. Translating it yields CASSPDRNLNQPQHF.

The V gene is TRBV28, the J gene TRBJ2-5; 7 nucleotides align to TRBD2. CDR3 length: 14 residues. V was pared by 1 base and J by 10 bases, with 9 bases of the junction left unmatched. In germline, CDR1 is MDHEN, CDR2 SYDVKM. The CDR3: CASSLSGLEEDQYF. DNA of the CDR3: TGTGCCAGCAGTTTATCCGGACTAGAAGAGGACCAGTACTTC. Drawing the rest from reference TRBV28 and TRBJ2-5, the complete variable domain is DVKVTQSSRYLVKRTGEKVFLECVQDMDHENMFWYRQDPGLGLRLIYFSYDVKMKEKGDIPEGYSVSREKKERFSLILESASTNQTSMYLCASSLSGLEEDQYFGPGTRLLVL.

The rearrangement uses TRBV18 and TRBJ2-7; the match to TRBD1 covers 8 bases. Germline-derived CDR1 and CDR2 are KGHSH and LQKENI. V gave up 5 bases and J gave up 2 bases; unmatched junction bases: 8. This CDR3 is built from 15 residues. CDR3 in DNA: TGTGCCAGCTCATGGGGGGACAGGTCCACCTACGAGCAGTACTTC. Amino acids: CASSWGDRSTYEQYF.

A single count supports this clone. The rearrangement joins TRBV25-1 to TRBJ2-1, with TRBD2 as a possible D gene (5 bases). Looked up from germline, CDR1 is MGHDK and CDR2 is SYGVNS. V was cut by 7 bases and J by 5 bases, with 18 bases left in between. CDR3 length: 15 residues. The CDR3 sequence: CASTLERDWHNEQFF. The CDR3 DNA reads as TGTGCCAGCACCCTAGAGAGGGATTGGCACAATGAGCAGTTCTTC.

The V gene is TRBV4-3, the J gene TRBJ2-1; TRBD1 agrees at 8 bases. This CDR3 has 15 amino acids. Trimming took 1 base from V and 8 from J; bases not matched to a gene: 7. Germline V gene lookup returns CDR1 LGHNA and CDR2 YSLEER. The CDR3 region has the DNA TGCGCCAGCAGCCAAGTGGACAGGGCGATGGATGAGCAGTTCTTC. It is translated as CASSQVDRAMDEQFF.

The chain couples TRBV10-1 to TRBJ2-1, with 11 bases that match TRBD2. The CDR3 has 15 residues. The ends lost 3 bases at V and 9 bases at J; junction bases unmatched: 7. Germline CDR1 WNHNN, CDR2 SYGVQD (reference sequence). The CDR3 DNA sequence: TGCGCCAGCAGTGACCCGGGACTAGCGGCCGGTGAGCAGTTCTTC. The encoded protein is CASSDPGLAAGEQFF.

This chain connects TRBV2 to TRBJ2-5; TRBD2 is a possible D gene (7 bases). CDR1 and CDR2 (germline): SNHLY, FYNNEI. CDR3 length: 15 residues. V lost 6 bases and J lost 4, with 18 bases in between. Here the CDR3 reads CASSAHGGGRETQYF. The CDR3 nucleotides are TGTGCCAGCAGCGCTCATGGGGGGGGGCGAGAGACCCAGTACTTC.

The CDR3 nucleotides are TGCGCCAGCAGCTTGACAGGGAAAAGTGAGACCCAGTACTTC. Its protein is CASSLTGKSETQYF. This chain connects TRBV5-1 to TRBJ2-5; a possible D gene is TRBD1 (6 bases). V was cut by 1 base and J by 5 bases, with 12 bases left in between. CDR1 and CDR2 (germline): SGHRS, YFSETQ. The CDR3 is 14 residues long.

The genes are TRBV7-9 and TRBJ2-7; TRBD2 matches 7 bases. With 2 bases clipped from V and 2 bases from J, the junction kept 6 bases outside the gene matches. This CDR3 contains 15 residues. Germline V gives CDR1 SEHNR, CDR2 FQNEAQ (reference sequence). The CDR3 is CASSLYSSGPYEQYF. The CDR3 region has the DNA TGTGCCAGCAGCTTATACTCTAGCGGCCCCTACGAGCAGTACTTC.

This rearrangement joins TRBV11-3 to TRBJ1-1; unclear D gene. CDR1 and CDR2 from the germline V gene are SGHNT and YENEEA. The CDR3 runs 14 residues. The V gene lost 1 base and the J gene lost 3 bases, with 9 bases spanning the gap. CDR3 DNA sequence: TGTGCCAGCAGCTTAGGCGCAGGTTACACTGAAGCTTTCTTT. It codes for CASSLGAGYTEAFF.

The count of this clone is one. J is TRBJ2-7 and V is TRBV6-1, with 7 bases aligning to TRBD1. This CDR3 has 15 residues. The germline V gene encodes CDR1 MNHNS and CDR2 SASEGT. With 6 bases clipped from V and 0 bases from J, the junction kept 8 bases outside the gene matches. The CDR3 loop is CASSFRDRSSYEQYV. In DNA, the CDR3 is TGTGCCAGCAGCTTCCGGGACAGAAGCTCCTACGAGCAGTACGTC.

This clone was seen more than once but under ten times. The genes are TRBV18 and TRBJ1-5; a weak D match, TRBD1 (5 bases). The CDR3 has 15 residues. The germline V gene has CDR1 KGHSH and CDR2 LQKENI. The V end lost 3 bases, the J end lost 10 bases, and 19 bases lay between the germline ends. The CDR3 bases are TGTGCCAGCTCACCCCTAGACAGCAGTCAAGGACCCCAGCATTTT. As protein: CASSPLDSSQGPQHF.

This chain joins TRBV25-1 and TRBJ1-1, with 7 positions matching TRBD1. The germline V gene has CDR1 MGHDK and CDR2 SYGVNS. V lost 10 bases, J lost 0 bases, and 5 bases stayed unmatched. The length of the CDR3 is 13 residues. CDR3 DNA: TGTGCCATTACGGACAGGATGAACACTGAAGCTTTCTTT. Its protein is CAITDRMNTEAFF.

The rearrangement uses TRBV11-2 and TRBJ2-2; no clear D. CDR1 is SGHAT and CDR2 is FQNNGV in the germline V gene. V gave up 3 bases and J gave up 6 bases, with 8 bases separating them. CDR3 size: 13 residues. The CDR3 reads CASSLENSGELFF. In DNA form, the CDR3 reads TGTGCCAGCAGCTTGGAGAATTCCGGGGAGCTGTTTTTT. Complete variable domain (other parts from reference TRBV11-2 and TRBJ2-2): EAGVAQSPRYKIIEKRQSVAFWCNPISGHATLYWYQQILGQGPKLLIQFQNNGVVDDSQLPKDRFSAERLKGVDSTLKIQPAKLEDSAVYLCASSLENSGELFFGEGSRLTVL.

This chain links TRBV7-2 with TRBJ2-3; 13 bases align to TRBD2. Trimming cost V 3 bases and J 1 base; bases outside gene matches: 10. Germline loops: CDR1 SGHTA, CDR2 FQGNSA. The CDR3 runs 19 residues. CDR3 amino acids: CASSFRRGGLAGGTDTQYF. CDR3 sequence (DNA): TGTGCCAGCAGCTTCCGGAGGGGTGGACTAGCGGGGGGCACAGATACGCAGTATTTT.

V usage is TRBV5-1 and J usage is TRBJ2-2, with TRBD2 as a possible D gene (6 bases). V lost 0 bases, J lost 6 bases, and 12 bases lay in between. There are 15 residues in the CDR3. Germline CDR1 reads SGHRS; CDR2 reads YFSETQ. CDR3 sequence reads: CASSLAGTPPGELFF. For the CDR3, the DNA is TGCGCCAGCAGCTTGGCAGGGACTCCCCCCGGGGAGCTGTTTTTT.

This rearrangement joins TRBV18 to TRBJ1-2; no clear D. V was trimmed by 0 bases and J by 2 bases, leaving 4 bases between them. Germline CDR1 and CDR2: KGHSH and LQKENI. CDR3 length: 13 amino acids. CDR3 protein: CASSPPENYGYTF. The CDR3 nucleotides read TGTGCCAGCTCACCACCAGAGAACTATGGCTACACCTTC.